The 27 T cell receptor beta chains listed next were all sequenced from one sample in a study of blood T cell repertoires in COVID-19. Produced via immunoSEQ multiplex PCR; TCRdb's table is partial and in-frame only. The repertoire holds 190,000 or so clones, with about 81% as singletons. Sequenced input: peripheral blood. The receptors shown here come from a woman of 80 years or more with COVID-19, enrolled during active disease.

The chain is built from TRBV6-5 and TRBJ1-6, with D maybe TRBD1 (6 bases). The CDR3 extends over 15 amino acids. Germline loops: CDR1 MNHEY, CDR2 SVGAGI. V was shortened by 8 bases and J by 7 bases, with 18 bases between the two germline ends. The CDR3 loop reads CASQKRGALNSPLHF. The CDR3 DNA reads TGTGCCAGCCAGAAGCGGGGGGCGCTGAATTCACCCCTCCACTTT.

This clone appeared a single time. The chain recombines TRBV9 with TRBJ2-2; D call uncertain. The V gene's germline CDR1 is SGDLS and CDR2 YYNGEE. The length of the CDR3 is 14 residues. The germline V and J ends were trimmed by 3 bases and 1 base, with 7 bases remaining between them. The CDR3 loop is CASSAPLNTGELFF. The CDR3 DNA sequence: TGTGCCAGCAGCGCCCCACTGAACACCGGGGAGCTGTTTTTT.

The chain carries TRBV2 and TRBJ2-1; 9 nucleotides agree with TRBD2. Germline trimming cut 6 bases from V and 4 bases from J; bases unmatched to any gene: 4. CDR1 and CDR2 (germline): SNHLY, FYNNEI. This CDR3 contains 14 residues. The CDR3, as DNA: TGTGCCAGCAGGAGCGGGAGGAATTACAATGAGCAGTTCTTC. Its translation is CASRSGRNYNEQFF. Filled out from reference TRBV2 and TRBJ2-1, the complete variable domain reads EPEVTQTPSHQVTQMGQEVILRCVPISNHLYFYWYRQILGQKVEFLVSFYNNEISEKSEIFDDQFSVERPDGSNFTLKIRSTKLEDSAMYFCASRSGRNYNEQFFGPGTRLTVL.

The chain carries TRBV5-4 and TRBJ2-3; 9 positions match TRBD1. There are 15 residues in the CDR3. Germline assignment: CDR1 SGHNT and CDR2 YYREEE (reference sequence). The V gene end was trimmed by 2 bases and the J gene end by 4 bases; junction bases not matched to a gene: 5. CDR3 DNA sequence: TGTGCCAGCAGCTTTGAGGACAGGGGTGCAGATACGCAGTATTTT. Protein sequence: CASSFEDRGADTQYF.

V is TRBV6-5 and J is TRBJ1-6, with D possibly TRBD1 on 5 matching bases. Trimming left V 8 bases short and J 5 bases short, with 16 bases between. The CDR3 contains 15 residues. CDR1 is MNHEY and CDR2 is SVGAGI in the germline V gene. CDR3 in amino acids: CASGAGRPHNSPLHF. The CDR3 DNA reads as TGTGCCAGCGGGGCAGGGCGACCACATAATTCACCCCTCCACTTT.

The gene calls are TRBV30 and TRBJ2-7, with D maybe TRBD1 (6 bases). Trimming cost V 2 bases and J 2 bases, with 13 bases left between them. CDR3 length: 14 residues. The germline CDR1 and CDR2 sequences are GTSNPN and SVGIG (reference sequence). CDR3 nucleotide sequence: TGTGCCTGGAGTTCCCCCAGGGGCGCCTACGAGCAGTACTTC. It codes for CAWSSPRGAYEQYF.

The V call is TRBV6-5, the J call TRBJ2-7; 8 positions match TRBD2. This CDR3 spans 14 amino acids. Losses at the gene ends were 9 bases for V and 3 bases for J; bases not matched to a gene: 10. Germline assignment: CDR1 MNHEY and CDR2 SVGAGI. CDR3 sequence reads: CASASSGTYYEQYF. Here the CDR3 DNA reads TGTGCCAGTGCAAGTAGCGGGACTTACTACGAGCAGTACTTC.

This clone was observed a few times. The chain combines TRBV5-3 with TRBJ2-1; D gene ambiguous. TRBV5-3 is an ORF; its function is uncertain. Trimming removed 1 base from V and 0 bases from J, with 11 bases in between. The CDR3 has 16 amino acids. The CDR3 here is CARSLWSRSSYNEQFF. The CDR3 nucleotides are TGTGCCAGAAGCTTGTGGAGCAGAAGCTCCTACAATGAGCAGTTCTTC.

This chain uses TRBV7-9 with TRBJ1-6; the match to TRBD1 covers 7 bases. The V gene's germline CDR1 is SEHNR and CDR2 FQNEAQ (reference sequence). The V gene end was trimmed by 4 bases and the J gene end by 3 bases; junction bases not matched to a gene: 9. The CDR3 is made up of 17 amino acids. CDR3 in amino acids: CASSSYPQGGYNSPLHF. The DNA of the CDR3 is TGTGCCAGCAGCTCCTACCCTCAGGGGGGCTATAATTCACCCCTCCACTTT. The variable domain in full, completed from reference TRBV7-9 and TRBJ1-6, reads DTGVSQNPRHKITKRGQNVTFRCDPISEHNRLYWYRQTLGQGPEFLTYFQNEAQLEKSRLLSDRFSAERPKGSFSTLEIQRTEQGDSAMYLCASSSYPQGGYNSPLHFGNGTRLTVT.

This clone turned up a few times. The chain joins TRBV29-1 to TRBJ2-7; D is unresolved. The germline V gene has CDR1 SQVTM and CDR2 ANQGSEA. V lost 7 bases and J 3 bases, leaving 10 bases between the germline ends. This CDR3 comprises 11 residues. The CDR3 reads CSARNSYEQYF. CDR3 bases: TGCAGCGCCCGAAACAGCTACGAGCAGTACTTC.

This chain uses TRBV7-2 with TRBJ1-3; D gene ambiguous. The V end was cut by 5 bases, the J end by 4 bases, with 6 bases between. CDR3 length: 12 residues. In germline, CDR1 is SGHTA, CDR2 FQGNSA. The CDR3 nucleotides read TGTGCCAGCAGCCCTGGCGGAAACACCATATATTTT. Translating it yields CASSPGGNTIYF.

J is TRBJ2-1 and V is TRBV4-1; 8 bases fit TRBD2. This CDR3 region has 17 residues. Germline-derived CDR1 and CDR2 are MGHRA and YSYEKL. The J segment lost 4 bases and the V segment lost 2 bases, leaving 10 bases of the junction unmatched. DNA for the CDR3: TGCGCCAGCAGCCAACGTATGGGAGCGGGGGAATACAATGAGCAGTTCTTC. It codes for CASSQRMGAGEYNEQFF.

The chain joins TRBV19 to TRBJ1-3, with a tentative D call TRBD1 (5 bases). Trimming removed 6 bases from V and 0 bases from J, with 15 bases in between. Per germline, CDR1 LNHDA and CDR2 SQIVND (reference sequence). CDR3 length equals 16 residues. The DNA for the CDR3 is TGTGCCAGTAGCCCGCCGGGGGTGATCTCTGGAAACACCATATATTTT. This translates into CASSPPGVISGNTIYF.

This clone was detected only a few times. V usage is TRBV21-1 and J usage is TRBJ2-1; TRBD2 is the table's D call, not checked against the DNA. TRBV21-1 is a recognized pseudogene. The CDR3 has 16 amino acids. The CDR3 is CASSRLLREGDNEQFF. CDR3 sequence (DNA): TGTGCCAGCAGCCGCCTGTTGCGGGAGGGGGACAATGAGCAGTTCTTC.

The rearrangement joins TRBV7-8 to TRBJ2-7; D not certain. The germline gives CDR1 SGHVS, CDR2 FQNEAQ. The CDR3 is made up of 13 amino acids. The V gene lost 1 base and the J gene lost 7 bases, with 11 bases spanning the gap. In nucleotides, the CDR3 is TGTGCCAGCAGCTTAGGGCCGATGAGGGAGCAGTACTTC. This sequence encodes CASSLGPMREQYF.

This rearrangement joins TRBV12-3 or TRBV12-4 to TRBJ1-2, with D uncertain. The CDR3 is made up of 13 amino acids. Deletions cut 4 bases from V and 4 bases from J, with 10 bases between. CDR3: CASSSSVAYGYTF. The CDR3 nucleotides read TGTGCCAGCAGTTCCTCAGTTGCCTATGGCTACACCTTC.

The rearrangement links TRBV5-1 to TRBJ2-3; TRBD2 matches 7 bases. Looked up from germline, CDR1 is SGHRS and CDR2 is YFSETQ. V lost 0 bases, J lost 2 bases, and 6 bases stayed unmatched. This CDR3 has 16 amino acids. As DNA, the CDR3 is TGCGCCAGCAGCTTGGAGGGACTACCACTCACAGATACGCAGTATTTT. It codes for CASSLEGLPLTDTQYF.

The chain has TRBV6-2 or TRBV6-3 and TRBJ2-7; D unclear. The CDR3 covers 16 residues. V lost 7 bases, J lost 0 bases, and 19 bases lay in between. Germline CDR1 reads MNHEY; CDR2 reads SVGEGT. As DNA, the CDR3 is TGTGCCAGCACTCACTCGATCCGACAATTCTCCTACGAGCAGTACTTC. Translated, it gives CASTHSIRQFSYEQYF.

Written as DNA, the CDR3 is TGTGCCAGCAGCTTCGTCGGGGAGACCCAGTACTTC. This translates into CASSFVGETQYF. This chain uses TRBV5-4 with TRBJ2-5; D gene unclear. The germline V gene has CDR1 SGHNT and CDR2 YYREEE (reference sequence). The length of the CDR3 is 12 residues. V lost 2 bases to trimming and J lost 5 bases, with 7 bases between them. Full variable domain (rest looked up from reference TRBV5-4 and TRBJ2-5): ETGVTQSPTHLIKTRGQQVTLRCSSQSGHNTVSWYQQALGQGPQFIFQYYREEENGRGNFPPRFSGLQFPNYSSELNVNALELDDSALYLCASSFVGETQYFGPGTRLLVL.

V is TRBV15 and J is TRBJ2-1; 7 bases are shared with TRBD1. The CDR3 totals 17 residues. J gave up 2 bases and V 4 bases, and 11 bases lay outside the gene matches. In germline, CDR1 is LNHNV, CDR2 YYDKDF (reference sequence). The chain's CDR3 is CATSIGQGVPPYNEQFF. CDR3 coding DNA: TGTGCCACCAGCATTGGGCAGGGGGTGCCTCCCTACAATGAGCAGTTCTTC.

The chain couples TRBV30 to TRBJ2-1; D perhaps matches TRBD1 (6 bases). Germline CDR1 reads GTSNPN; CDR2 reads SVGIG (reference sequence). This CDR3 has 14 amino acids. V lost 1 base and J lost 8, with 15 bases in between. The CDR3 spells CAWSAGVTGDEQFF. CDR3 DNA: TGTGCCTGGAGTGCAGGGGTTACCGGCGATGAGCAGTTCTTC.

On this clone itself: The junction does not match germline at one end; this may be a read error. The CDR3, as DNA: TGTGCTAGCAGCTGGACTAGCGATAACACAGATACGCAGTATTTT. Its protein product is CASSWTSDNTDTQYF. The chain is built from TRBV7-7 and TRBJ2-3; 9 bases fit TRBD2. Germline lookup yields CDR1 SSHAT and CDR2 FNYEAQ (reference sequence). CDR3 size: 15 residues.

CDR3 bases: TGCGCCAGCAGCTTTTTACCATCGGACAGAGGCGAGCAGTACTTC. Protein product: CASSFLPSDRGEQYF. V gene TRBV5-1 combines with J gene TRBJ2-7; perhaps TRBD1 as D (6 bases). This CDR3 contains 15 residues. V was pared by 2 bases and J by 6 bases, with 18 bases between. Germline loops: CDR1 SGHRS, CDR2 YFSETQ. The full variable domain, rest sourced from reference TRBV5-1 and TRBJ2-7, is KAGVTQTPRYLIKTRGQQVTLSCSPISGHRSVSWYQQTPGQGLQFLFEYFSETQRNKGNFPGRFSGRQFSNSRSEMNVSTLELGDSALYLCASSFLPSDRGEQYFGPGTRLTVT.

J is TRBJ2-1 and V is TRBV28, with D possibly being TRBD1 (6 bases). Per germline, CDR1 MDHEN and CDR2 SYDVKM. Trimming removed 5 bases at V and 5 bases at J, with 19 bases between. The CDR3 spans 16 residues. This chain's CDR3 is CASSPPNRVIDNEQFF. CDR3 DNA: TGTGCCAGCAGTCCGCCGAACAGGGTAATAGACAATGAGCAGTTCTTC.

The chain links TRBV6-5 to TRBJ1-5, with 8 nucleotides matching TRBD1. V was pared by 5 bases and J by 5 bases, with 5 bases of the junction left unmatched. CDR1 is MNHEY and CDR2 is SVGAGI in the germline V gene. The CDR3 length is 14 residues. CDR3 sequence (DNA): TGTGCCAGCAGTAGACAGGGGTGGTATCAGCCCCAGCATTTT. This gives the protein CASSRQGWYQPQHF.

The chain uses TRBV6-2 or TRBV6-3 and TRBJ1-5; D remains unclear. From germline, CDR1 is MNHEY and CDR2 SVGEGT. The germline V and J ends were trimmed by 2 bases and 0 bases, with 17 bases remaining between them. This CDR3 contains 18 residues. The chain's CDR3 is CASSYRRGSSGSNQPQHF. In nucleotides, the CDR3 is TGTGCCAGCAGTTACCGCCGAGGAAGCTCCGGTAGCAATCAGCCCCAGCATTTT.

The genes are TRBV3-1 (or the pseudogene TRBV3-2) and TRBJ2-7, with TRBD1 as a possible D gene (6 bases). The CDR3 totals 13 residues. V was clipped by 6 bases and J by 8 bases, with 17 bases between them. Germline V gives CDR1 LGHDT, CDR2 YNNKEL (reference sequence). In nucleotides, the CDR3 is TGTGCCAGCAGGTCCCATCAAACAGGGAAGCAGTACTTC. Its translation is CASRSHQTGKQYF.